This record looks at one T cell receptor beta chain sequence and its context. Its antigen is unidentified. Treatment here: 10-day PBMC culture with coronavirus spike peptide pools or control peptides (ViraFEST assay). Under the ViraFEST approach, antigen-specific T cells were expanded with peptide pools and TCRs subsequently sequenced. Cells were cultured for under twelve days, and then CD4+ T cells were isolated by negative selection. This record comes from a study of vaccination and CD4 T cells after COVID-19. About the research overall: Cellular stimulation was performed using overlapping spike peptides derived from SARS-CoV-2, HCoV-NL63, HCoV-OC43 and HCoV-229E.

Sequenced with the Oncomine TCR Beta short-read assay was DNA taken from cultured CD4+ T cells. CD4+ T cells were cultured, and genomic DNA was extracted from them. MiXCR, applied by TCRdb to the PCR reads, yields one record per CDR3 protein. The sample contains under 25,000 distinct CDR3 sequences, 45% to 50% of which appear only once. This TCR was sampled from a human donor with COVID-19. Material: cultured CD4+ T cells from blood.

In DNA, the CDR3 is TGTGCCAGCAGCTCTAACCCGGGACTGACTAACTATGGCTACACCTTC. This encodes CASSSNPGLTNYGYTF. The rearrangement links TRBV14 to TRBJ1-2, with D perhaps TRBD1 (5 bases). This CDR3 has 16 residues. Looked up from germline, CDR1 is SGHDN and CDR2 is FVKESK. V was trimmed by 5 bases and J by 0 bases, leaving 16 bases between them. Full variable domain (rest looked up from reference TRBV14 and TRBJ1-2): EAGVTQFPSHSVIEKGQTVTLRCDPISGHDNLYWYRRVMGKEIKFLLHFVKESKQDESGMPNNRFLAERTGGTYSTLKVQPAELEDSGVYFCASSSNPGLTNYGYTFGSGTRLTVV.